The rows below give T cell receptor beta chains drawn from one sample of a study of human T cells and chemical hapten exposure. TCRdb re-analysed the RACE reads in MiXCR, keeping a single row per CDR3 protein. The table lists about 120,000 distinct CDR3 sequences, roughly 13% of them singletons. The sequenced sample was whole blood, obtained in connection with sensitization to the hapten diphenylcyclopropenone (DPC). The source is a woman younger than 30 with alopecia areata. Some clones in this sample may be carry-over from other donors' samples. Each CDR3 is given with its conserved first and last residue. The D gene is left open where the match is weak. The size entry is marked missing in some rows and otherwise reads once, few, many or a size class.

clone_size: few; d_call: .; v_call: TRBV2; j_call: TRBJ2-1; cdr3_aa: CASLGHLYNEQFF; cdr3_nt: TGTGCCAGCCTTGGACATTTATACAATGAGCAGTTCTTC
clone_size: .; d_call: .; v_call: TRBV7-2; j_call: TRBJ2-1; cdr3_aa: CASSPMEVTEQFF; cdr3_nt: TGTGCCAGCAGCCCCATGGAGGTGACTGAGCAGTTCTTC
clone_size: few; d_call: TRBD1; v_call: TRBV5-5; j_call: TRBJ1-1; cdr3_aa: CASSSGGETEAFF; cdr3_nt: TGTGCCAGCAGCTCAGGGGGAGAAACTGAAGCTTTCTTT
clone_size: .; d_call: .; v_call: TRBV6-5; j_call: TRBJ2-1; cdr3_aa: CASWGANEQFF; cdr3_nt: TGTGCCAGCTGGGGGGCGAATGAGCAGTTCTTC
clone_size: .; d_call: .; v_call: TRBV20-1; j_call: TRBJ2-7; cdr3_aa: CSASPRASSYEQYF; cdr3_nt: TGCAGTGCTAGCCCCAGGGCTAGCTCCTACGAGCAGTACTTC
clone_size: few; d_call: .; v_call: TRBV5-4; j_call: TRBJ2-3; cdr3_aa: CASSLAGGAGTDTQYF; cdr3_nt: TGTGCCAGCAGCTTGGCGGGGGGCGCCGGCACAGATACGCAGTATTTT
clone_size: many; d_call: .; v_call: TRBV25-1; j_call: TRBJ2-1; cdr3_aa: CASSPTPRDTRSYNEQFF; cdr3_nt: TGTGCCAGCAGCCCAACCCCGCGGGACACTCGCTCCTACAATGAGCAGTTCTTC
clone_size: few; d_call: TRBD1; v_call: TRBV4-3; j_call: TRBJ1-1; cdr3_aa: CASSQDRGGSEAFF; cdr3_nt: TGCGCCAGCAGCCAAGACAGGGGGGGGTCTGAAGCTTTCTTT
clone_size: .; d_call: .; v_call: TRBV7-2; j_call: TRBJ1-5; cdr3_aa: CASSLDSTRMQPQHF; cdr3_nt: TGTGCCAGCAGCTTAGACTCGACTAGGATGCAGCCCCAGCATTTT
clone_size: few; d_call: TRBD1; v_call: TRBV2; j_call: TRBJ2-2; cdr3_aa: CARTRQGPPDTGELFF; cdr3_nt: TGTGCCAGGACACGACAGGGTCCCCCGGACACCGGGGAGCTGTTTTTT
clone_size: .; d_call: TRBD2; v_call: TRBV9; j_call: TRBJ2-3; cdr3_aa: CASSSGLAGPDTQYF; cdr3_nt: TGTGCCAGCAGCTCCGGACTAGCGGGGCCAGATACGCAGTATTTT
clone_size: many; d_call: TRBD1; v_call: TRBV20-1; j_call: TRBJ2-7; cdr3_aa: CSARDSGQGSYEQYF; cdr3_nt: TGCAGTGCTAGAGACTCGGGACAGGGGTCCTACGAGCAGTACTTC
clone_size: many; d_call: .; v_call: TRBV11-2; j_call: TRBJ2-3; cdr3_aa: CASSLGRGPDTQYF; cdr3_nt: TGTGCCAGCAGCTTAGGACGGGGTCCAGATACGCAGTATTTT
clone_size: .; d_call: .; v_call: TRBV28; j_call: TRBJ2-5; cdr3_aa: CASSPQGRGTQYF; cdr3_nt: TGTGCCAGCAGCCCACAGGGGCGGGGGACCCAGTACTTC
clone_size: .; d_call: .; v_call: TRBV20-1; j_call: TRBJ2-3; cdr3_aa: CSATQTDTQYF; cdr3_nt: TGCAGTGCTACCCAGACAGATACGCAGTATTTT
clone_size: many; d_call: TRBD1; v_call: TRBV2; j_call: TRBJ2-3; cdr3_aa: CATDGDRGTDTQYF; cdr3_nt: TGTGCCACCGACGGGGACAGGGGAACGGATACGCAGTATTTT